The present T cell receptor beta chain was sequenced within a study of T cells after yellow fever vaccination (dated by TCRdb to about 2019). With respect to the entire study: The SMART-Seq v4 Ultra Low Input RNA kit was used to prepare libraries from fractions with low cell numbers. Bulk TCR alpha and beta repertoires were sequenced longitudinally to track T-cell clones before and after primary and booster YFV17D yellow fever vaccination. The cohort comprised two healthy male donors, one aged 18 to 29 and one aged 30 to 40 years. Blood samples were taken at several timepoints before and after primary and secondary immunization, and bulk PBMC replicates and cell subsets were isolated.

About this clonotype itself: The specificity of this receptor is unknown. The sample holds no much larger clone one base away, and base qualities are not on file.

Synthesis of TCR cDNA relied on 5'RACE template switching, a step that introduced a universal primer site along with unique molecular identifiers. Priming for cDNA synthesis came from both the TCR alpha and TCR beta constant segments. Library amplification involved two PCR steps, and the second step added sample barcodes and sequencing adapters. Sequencing of the libraries was done on either Illumina HiSeq 2500 (2x100 bp) or NovaSeq (2x150 bp). The original pipeline was this. Demultiplexing of reads and collapsing into UMI consensus sequences were performed with MIGEC, and V(D)J alignment was carried out with MiXCR. Vaccine-responding clonotypes were identified with edgeR using replicate PBMC samples, with FDR below 0.01 and a log2 fold change above 5 up to day 15 being required. Each bulk clonotype received a CD4 or CD8 identity based on whether the sequenced CD4 or CD8 repertoire contained that clonotype at higher abundance. The public reads were reprocessed in TCRdb via fastp at Q25 and MiXCR, keeping in-frame beta chains. Each CDR3 protein appears once, grouped with its most common genes and DNA. The V and J calls were not made by the authors but by TCRdb's processing. Recorded for this sample are under 400,000 distinct CDR3 sequences; 11% of them occurred a single time. Around 19% of the sample belongs to the ten largest clones.

From the cysteine up to the phenylalanine, the CDR3 has a length of 14 residues. Only CDR3 DNA remains: 42 bases, in frame from the first base. Trimming removed 3 bases from V and 2 bases from J, leaving 9 bases between the germline ends. CDR1 and CDR2 (LGHDT, YNNKEL) derive from the germline V gene (reference sequence). The sample's treatment or condition label is to be understood as: live attenuated yellow fever vaccine strain. At every blood-draw timepoint, two biological replicates of bulk PBMCs were collected. A standard Ficoll-Paque protocol was used to isolate PBMCs from peripheral blood. TriZol was used to extract RNA from bulk PBMCs, from CD4 and CD8 fractions, and from dextramer-positive and dextramer-negative fractions. Overall study outcomes, separate from this receptor: The secondary T-cell response was weaker than the primary response but faster, peaking on day 5 instead of day 15. Computational filtering was required because FACS-sorted repertoires could contain abundant contaminating clonotypes from the bulk population. After the booster, most of the clones that had expanded following primary vaccination were detected again (roughly 96% of CD4 and around 90% of CD8), which suggests that memory was broadly maintained. Only two donors were included in the study, so the extent to which the findings can be generalized is limited. A small fraction of clonotypes appeared in both the CD4 and CD8 compartments, likely as a result of convergent recombination.

The sequences come from PBMCs, collected on the day of the first yellow fever vaccination. The receptor's source is a man between 18 and 29 years old who received the YFV17D yellow fever vaccine. The rearranged chain carries TRBV3-1 and TRBJ2-3; a weak D assignment points to TRBD1 (5 bases agree). The CDR3 sequence is CASSHSGFTDTQYF. The nucleotide sequence is given as TGTGCCAGCAGCCATTCAGGGTTCACAGATACGCAGTATTTT.